Listed below are T cell receptor beta chains from one sample, sequenced in a study of shared clonotypes between healthy human individuals. Measured with immunoSEQ multiplex PCR; TCRdb has only the in-frame clones, and not every one. This table has roughly 300,000 clones, around 67% appearing once. The sample comprised memory CD4+ T cells sorted from blood. Every receptor here comes from a man aged 25-40 years in good health. Both conserved end residues are part of each CDR3. A D gene is named only where the DNA matches it firmly. Size is omitted from some rows. Given values are once, few, many or a class for expanded clones.

cdr3_aa,cdr3_nt,cdr3_length,d_call,v_call,j_call,clone_size
CASSLSGPSSYEQYF,TGTGCCAGCAGCCTTAGCGGACCTAGCTCCTACGAGCAGTACTTC,15,NA,TRBV7-2,TRBJ2-7,NA
CASSDRGVTQETQYF,TGTGCCAGCAGCGACAGGGGAGTTACCCAAGAGACCCAGTACTTC,15,TRBD1,TRBV2,TRBJ2-5,NA
CASSLSVRADQPQHF,TGTGCCAGCAGTTTATCTGTCAGGGCGGACCAGCCCCAGCATTTT,15,NA,TRBV27,TRBJ1-5,NA
CAWSSPGLASYNEQFF,TGTGCCTGGAGTTCTCCGGGACTGGCATCCTACAATGAGCAGTTCTTC,16,NA,TRBV30,TRBJ2-1,few
CASSREGSGYEQYF,TGTGCCAGCAGCCGTGAGGGTTCCGGGTACGAGCAGTACTTC,14,NA,TRBV5-5,TRBJ2-7,NA
CASIHNRVGDEQFF,TGTGCCAGCATACACAACCGGGTAGGAGATGAGCAGTTCTTC,14,NA,TRBV2,TRBJ2-1,NA
CASLHQGTVSYEQYF,TGTGCCAGCCTCCACCAGGGGACAGTCTCCTACGAGCAGTACTTC,15,TRBD1,TRBV2,TRBJ2-7,NA
CASRGTGGSYEQYF,TGTGCCAGCAGGGGGACAGGGGGCTCCTACGAGCAGTACTTC,14,TRBD1,TRBV28,TRBJ2-7,NA
CASSQQRTGVEGTGELFF,TGCGCCAGCAGCCAACAGAGAACAGGTGTCGAGGGCACCGGGGAGCTGTTTTTT,18,NA,TRBV4-1,TRBJ2-2,NA
CAWSRVANEQFF,TGTGCCTGGAGTAGAGTGGCGAATGAGCAGTTCTTC,12,NA,TRBV30,TRBJ2-1,few
CASSQDWFVNTEAFF,TGCGCCAGCAGCCAAGATTGGTTCGTGAACACTGAAGCTTTCTTT,15,NA,TRBV4-1,TRBJ1-1,NA